This T cell receptor (beta chain) was recovered during a study of T-cell memory formation after mild COVID-19. Study overall: The two donors had largely donor-specific TCR clusters.

The CDR3 length is 17 residues. V was trimmed by 2 bases and J by 0 bases, leaving 18 bases between them. Per the germline V gene, CDR1 is DFQATT and CDR2 is SNEGSKA (reference sequence). In its sample, this clonotype was seen a few times. Its specificity is unknown. Overall study findings and caveats: Researchers report contracting CD4+ clones mostly in CM and EM, with CD8+ clones in EMRA.

The TCR alpha and TCR beta cDNA libraries, bearing sample barcodes and UMIs, were generated by 5'RACE using constant-segment primers. TCRdb passed the 5' RACE reads through MiXCR, listing each CDR3 protein once. The profile shows approximately 500,000 distinct CDR3 sequences, 20% to 30% of them singletons. This sequence joins TRBV20-1 and TRBJ2-3; TRBD2 is a possible D gene (5 bases). The sequenced sample was PBMCs or a T cell subset sorted from them (not recorded which). This clonotype was sampled from an adult woman who had mild COVID-19 (a few samples of this study predate the infection). Cell type and time point are not known. The CDR3 spells CSARNPSAGISTDTQYF. CDR3 bases: TGCAGTGCTAGAAACCCCTCGGCGGGTATCAGCACAGATACGCAGTATTTT.